What follows are 5 T cell receptor beta chains derived from one specimen sequenced in a study of T cell responses to AZD1222 COVID-19 vaccine. The method was immunoSEQ multiplex PCR; TCRdb's version includes in-frame clones alone and lacks a portion of them. Altogether 15,000 to 20,000 clones are present, around nine tenths being singletons, with the ten largest covering 8.7%. Sequenced here: peripheral blood, sampled 28 days after the second AZD1222 dose. The source is an adult who received the AZD1222 COVID-19 vaccine.

This chain uses TRBV18 with TRBJ2-3; possibly TRBD2 for D (6 bases). The V end was cut by 3 bases, the J end by 8 bases, with 12 bases between. CDR1 is KGHSH and CDR2 is LQKENI in the germline V gene. CDR3 length: 13 residues. The CDR3 DNA is TGTGCCAGCTCACCCCGGGAGCGCGTTACGCAGTATTTT. This gives the protein CASSPRERVTQYF. Combining the CDR3 with reference TRBV18 and TRBJ2-3 gives the whole variable domain NAGVMQNPRHLVRRRGQEARLRCSPMKGHSHVYWYRQLPEEGLKFMVYLQKENIIDESGMPKERFSAEFPKEGPSILRIQQVVRGDSAAYFCASSPRERVTQYFGPGTRLTVL.

The V gene is TRBV2, the J gene TRBJ2-7; no firm D call. The CDR3 spans 10 residues. Per germline, CDR1 SNHLY and CDR2 FYNNEI. V gave up 6 bases and J gave up 2 bases, with 2 bases separating them. CDR3 residues: CASRTYEQYF. The DNA of the CDR3 is TGTGCCAGCAGGACCTACGAGCAGTACTTC.

The chain links TRBV3-1 (or the pseudogene TRBV3-2) to TRBJ1-2; TRBD1 matches at 7 bases. The CDR3 spans 15 residues. Looked up from germline, CDR1 is LGHDT and CDR2 is YNNKEL (reference sequence). V dropped 1 base and J dropped 2; count of bases not matched to a gene: 4. This chain's CDR3 is CASSQGSGQNYGYTF. Written as DNA, the CDR3 is TGTGCCAGCAGCCAAGGGTCGGGACAGAACTATGGCTACACCTTC.

The chain is built from TRBV28 and TRBJ2-7, with D uncertain. This CDR3 is built from 14 residues. Trimming removed 5 bases from V and 3 bases from J, with 14 bases in between. From germline, CDR1 is MDHEN and CDR2 SYDVKM. CDR3 nucleotides: TGTGCCAGCAGTCCCGCGTTGGACCTCTACGAGCAGTACTTC. Protein product: CASSPALDLYEQYF.

The CDR3 region has the DNA TGTGCCAGCAGCCAAGGGGAAGGGTCACCCCTCCACTTT. Its protein is CASSQGEGSPLHF. The V gene is TRBV3-1 (or the pseudogene TRBV3-2), the J gene TRBJ1-6; no firm D call. The length of the CDR3 is 13 residues. The V end lost 1 base, the J end lost 10 bases, and 8 bases lay between the germline ends. CDR1 and CDR2 from the germline V gene are LGHDT and YNNKEL (reference sequence).